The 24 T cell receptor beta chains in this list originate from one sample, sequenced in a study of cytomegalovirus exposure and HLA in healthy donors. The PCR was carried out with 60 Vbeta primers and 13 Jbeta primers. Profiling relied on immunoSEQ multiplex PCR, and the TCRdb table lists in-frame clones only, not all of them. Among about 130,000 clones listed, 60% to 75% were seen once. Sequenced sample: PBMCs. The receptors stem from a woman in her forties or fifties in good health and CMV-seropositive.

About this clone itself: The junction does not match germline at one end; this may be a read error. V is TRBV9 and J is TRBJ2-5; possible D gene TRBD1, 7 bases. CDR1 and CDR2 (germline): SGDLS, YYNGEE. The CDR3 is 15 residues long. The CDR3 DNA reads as TGTGCCAGCAGCAGACTAGGGACAGTACAAGGGACCCAGTACTTC. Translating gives CASSRLGTVQGTQYF. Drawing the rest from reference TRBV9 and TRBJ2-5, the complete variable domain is DSGVTQTPKHLITATGQRVTLRCSPRSGDLSVYWYQQSLDQGLQFLIQYYNGEERAKGNILERFSAQQFPDLHSELNLSSLELGDSALYFCASSRLGTVQGTQYFGPGTRLLVL.

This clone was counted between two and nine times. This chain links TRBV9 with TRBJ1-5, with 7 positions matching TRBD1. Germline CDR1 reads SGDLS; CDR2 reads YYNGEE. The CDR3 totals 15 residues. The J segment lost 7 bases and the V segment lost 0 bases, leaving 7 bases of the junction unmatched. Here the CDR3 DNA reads TGTGCCAGCAGCGTAGGAGGGGGCCCGGGACAGCCCCAGCATTTT. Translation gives CASSVGGGPGQPQHF.

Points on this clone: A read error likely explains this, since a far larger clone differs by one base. The CDR3 region is CASRPDSGANVLTF. CDR3 coding DNA: TGTGCCAGCAGGCCAGACTCTGGGGCCAACGTCCTGACTTTC. The V gene is TRBV13, the J gene TRBJ2-6; D is unresolved. From germline, CDR1 is PRHDT and CDR2 FYEKMQ (reference sequence). This CDR3 contains 14 residues. The V and J ends lost 6 bases and 0 bases respectively, with 6 bases between them.

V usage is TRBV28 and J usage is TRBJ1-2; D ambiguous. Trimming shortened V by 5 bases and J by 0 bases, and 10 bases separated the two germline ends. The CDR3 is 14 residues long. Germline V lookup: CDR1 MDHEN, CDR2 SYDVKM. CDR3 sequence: CASSEVHTNYGYTF. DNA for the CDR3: TGTGCCAGCAGTGAGGTCCATACTAACTATGGCTACACCTTC.

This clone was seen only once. CDR3 bases: TGTGCCAGTATAGGGGCTAGCGGGGGCCCGTTCGGGGAGCTGTTTTTT. This translates into CASIGASGGPFGELFF. This chain links TRBV19 with TRBJ2-2; 10 bases fit TRBD2. This CDR3 region has 16 residues. V shed 7 bases, J shed 7 bases, and the junction held 12 bases outside the gene matches. Germline assignment: CDR1 LNHDA and CDR2 SQIVND (reference sequence).

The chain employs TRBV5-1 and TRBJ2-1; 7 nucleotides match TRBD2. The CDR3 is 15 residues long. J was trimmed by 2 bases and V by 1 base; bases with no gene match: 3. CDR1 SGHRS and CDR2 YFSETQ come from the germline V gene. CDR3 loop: CASSLNLAAYNEQFF. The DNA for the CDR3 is TGCGCCAGCAGCTTGAATCTAGCGGCCTACAATGAGCAGTTCTTC.

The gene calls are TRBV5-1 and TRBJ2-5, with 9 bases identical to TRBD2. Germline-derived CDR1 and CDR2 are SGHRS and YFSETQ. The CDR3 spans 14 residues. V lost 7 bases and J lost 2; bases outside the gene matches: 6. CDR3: CASVSGGTQETQYF. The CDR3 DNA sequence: TGCGCCAGCGTGAGCGGGGGGACTCAAGAGACCCAGTACTTC. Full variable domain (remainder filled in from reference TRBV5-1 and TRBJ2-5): KAGVTQTPRYLIKTRGQQVTLSCSPISGHRSVSWYQQTPGQGLQFLFEYFSETQRNKGNFPGRFSGRQFSNSRSEMNVSTLELGDSALYLCASVSGGTQETQYFGPGTRLLVL.

The CDR3 DNA sequence: TGTGCCAGTAGTATAGGGGACAGGGGCGGAAACACTGAAGCTTTCTTT. Its protein product is CASSIGDRGGNTEAFF. V is TRBV19 and J is TRBJ1-1, with 10 bases lining up with TRBD1. V shed 1 base, J shed 2 bases, and the junction held 4 bases outside the gene matches. Germline values: CDR1 LNHDA, CDR2 SQIVND (reference sequence). The CDR3 spans 16 residues. Drawing the rest from reference TRBV19 and TRBJ1-1, the complete variable domain is DGGITQSPKYLFRKEGQNVTLSCEQNLNHDAMYWYRQDPGQGLRLIYYSQIVNDFQKGDIAEGYSVSREKKESFPLTVTSAQKNPTAFYLCASSIGDRGGNTEAFFGQGTRLTVV.

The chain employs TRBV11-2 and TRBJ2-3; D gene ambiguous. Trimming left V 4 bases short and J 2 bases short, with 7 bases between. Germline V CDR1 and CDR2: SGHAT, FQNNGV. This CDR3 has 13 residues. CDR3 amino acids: CASSSIDTDTQYF. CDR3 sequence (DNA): TGTGCCAGCAGCTCCATAGACACAGATACGCAGTATTTT.

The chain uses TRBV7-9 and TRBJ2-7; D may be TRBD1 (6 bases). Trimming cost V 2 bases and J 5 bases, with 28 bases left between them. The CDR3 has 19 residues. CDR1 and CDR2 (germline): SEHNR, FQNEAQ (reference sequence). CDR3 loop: CASSLSQPLDRRTINEQYF. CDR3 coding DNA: TGTGCCAGCAGCTTATCCCAGCCCCTGGACAGACGGACGATCAACGAGCAGTACTTC.

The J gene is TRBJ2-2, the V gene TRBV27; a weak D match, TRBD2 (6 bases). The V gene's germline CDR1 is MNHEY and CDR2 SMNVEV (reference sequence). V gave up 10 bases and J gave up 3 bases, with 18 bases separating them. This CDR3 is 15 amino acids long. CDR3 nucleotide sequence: TGTGCCACCAGAATTTTCGGGGGACACACCGGGGAGCTGTTTTTT. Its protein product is CATRIFGGHTGELFF.

CDR3 region: CASSELPLSTDTQYF. The CDR3 nucleotides read TGTGCCAGCAGTGAACTGCCACTTAGCACAGATACGCAGTATTTT. This chain links TRBV6-1 with TRBJ2-3; the D is unclear. This CDR3 comprises 15 residues. Germline V CDR1 and CDR2: MNHNS, SASEGT. Deletions cut 2 bases from V and 0 bases from J, with 9 bases between.

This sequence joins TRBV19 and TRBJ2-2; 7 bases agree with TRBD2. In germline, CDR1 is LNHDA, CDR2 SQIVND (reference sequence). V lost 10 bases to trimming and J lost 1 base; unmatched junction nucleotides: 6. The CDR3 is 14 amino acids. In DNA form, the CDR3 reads TGTGCCACCAAATGGGGGGGGAACACCGGGGAGCTGTTTTTT. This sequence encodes CATKWGGNTGELFF.

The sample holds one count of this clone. The CDR3 protein is CASSIIETQYF. In DNA, the CDR3 is TGTGCCAGCAGCATTATAGAGACCCAGTACTTC. The V gene is TRBV7-2, the J gene TRBJ2-5; D gene unclear. V lost 5 bases to trimming and J lost 4 bases, with 5 bases between them. The germline V gene has CDR1 SGHTA and CDR2 FQGNSA. The CDR3 sequence is 11 residues long.

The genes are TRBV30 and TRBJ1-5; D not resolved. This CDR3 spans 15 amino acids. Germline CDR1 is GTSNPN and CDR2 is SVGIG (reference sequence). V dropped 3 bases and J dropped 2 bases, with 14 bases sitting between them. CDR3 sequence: CAWSRRRDRNQPQHF. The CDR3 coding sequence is TGTGCCTGGAGCAGGAGGAGGGATCGCAATCAGCCCCAGCATTTT.

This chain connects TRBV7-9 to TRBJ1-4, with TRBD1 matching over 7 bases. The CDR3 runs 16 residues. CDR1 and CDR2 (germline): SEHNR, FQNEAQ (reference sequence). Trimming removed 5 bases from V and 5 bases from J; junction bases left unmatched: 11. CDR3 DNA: TGTGCCAGCAGCCCGAGGAGGACAGGAGGCAATGAAAAACTGTTTTTT. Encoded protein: CASSPRRTGGNEKLFF.

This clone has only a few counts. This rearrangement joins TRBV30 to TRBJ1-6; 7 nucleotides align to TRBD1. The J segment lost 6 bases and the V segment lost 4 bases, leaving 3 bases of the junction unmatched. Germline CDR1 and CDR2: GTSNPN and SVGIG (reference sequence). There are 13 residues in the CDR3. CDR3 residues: CAWNRDSNSPLHF. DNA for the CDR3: TGTGCCTGGAACCGGGACAGTAATTCACCCCTCCACTTT. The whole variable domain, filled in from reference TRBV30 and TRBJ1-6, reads SQTIHQWPATLVQPVGSPLSLECTVEGTSNPNLYWYRQAAGRGLQLLFYSVGIGQISSEVPQNLSASRPQDRQFILSSKKLLLSDSGFYLCAWNRDSNSPLHFGNGTRLTVT.

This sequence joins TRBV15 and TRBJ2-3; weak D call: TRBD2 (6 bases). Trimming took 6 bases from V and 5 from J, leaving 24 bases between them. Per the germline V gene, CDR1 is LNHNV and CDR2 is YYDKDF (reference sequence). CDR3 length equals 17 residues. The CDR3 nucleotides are TGTGCCACCAGGGGTAGGTTAGGACGTTGGGAGGAAGATACGCAGTATTTT. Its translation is CATRGRLGRWEEDTQYF.

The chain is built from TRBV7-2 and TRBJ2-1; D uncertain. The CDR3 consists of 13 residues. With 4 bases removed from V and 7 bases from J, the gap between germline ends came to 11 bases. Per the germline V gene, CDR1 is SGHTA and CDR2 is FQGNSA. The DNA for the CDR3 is TGTGCCAGCAGCTCGCGCCCCCCGAATGAGCAGTTCTTC. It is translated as CASSSRPPNEQFF.

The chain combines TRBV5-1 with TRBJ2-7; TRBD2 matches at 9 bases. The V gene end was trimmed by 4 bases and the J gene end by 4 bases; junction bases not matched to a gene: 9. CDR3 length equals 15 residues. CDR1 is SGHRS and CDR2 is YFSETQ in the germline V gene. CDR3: CASSVDGTSKYEQYF. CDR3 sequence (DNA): TGCGCCAGCAGCGTGGACGGGACTAGCAAGTACGAGCAGTACTTC.

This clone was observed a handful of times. The chain's CDR3 is CATSRDLSGGAYEQYF. CDR3 in DNA: TGTGCCACCAGCAGAGATTTAAGCGGGGGGGCCTACGAGCAGTACTTC. The J gene is TRBJ2-7, the V gene TRBV15; 10 nucleotides align to TRBD2. The J segment lost 2 bases and the V segment lost 0 bases, leaving 4 bases of the junction unmatched. This CDR3 contains 16 residues. CDR1 and CDR2 (germline): LNHNV, YYDKDF (reference sequence).

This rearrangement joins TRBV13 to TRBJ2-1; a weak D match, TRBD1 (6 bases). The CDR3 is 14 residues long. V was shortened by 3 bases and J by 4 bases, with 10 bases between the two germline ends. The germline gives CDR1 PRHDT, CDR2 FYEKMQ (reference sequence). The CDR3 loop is CASSFGTPYNEQFF. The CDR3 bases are TGTGCCAGCAGCTTCGGGACACCTTACAATGAGCAGTTCTTC.

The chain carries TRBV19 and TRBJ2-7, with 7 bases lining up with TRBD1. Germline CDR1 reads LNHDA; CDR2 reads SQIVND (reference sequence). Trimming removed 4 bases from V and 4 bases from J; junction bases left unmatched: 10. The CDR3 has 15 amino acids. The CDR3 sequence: CASSSLEGQTYEQYF. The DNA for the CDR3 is TGTGCCAGTAGTAGCCTAGAGGGACAGACTTACGAGCAGTACTTC.

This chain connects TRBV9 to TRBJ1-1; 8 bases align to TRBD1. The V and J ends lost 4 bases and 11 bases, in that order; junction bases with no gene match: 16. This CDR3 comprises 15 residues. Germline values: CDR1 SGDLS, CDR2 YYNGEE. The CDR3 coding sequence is TGTGCCAGCAGCCCTCGGACAGGGATCATGGCGAAGGCTTTCTTT. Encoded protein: CASSPRTGIMAKAFF. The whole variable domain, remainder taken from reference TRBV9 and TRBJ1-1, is DSGVTQTPKHLITATGQRVTLRCSPRSGDLSVYWYQQSLDQGLQFLIQYYNGEERAKGNILERFSAQQFPDLHSELNLSSLELGDSALYFCASSPRTGIMAKAFFGQGTRLTVV.